One and the same sample provided the 2 T cell receptor beta chains below, sequenced in a study of T cells in tuberculosis. Time point noted: new active TB diagnosis, blood taken before or within 7 days of starting treatment. Using immunoSEQ multiplex PCR, the repertoire was profiled, and TCRdb retains in-frame clones only, with some absent. The data hold tens of thousands of clones, with about 85% observed a single time. This specimen was PBMCs, taken at tuberculosis diagnosis. The receptors here all came from an adult with tuberculosis.

As for this clone: A far larger clone is only one base removed, so a read error is likely. CDR3 in amino acids: CARGMGGGGYEQYF. The CDR3 DNA follows: TGTGCCCGCGGTATGGGCGGGGGGGGCTACGAGCAGTACTTC. The chain carries TRBV6-5 and TRBJ2-7, with TRBD2 identical over 9 bases. With V trimmed by 11 bases and J by 3 bases, 11 bases remained unmatched. The CDR3 has 14 amino acids. CDR1 MNHEY and CDR2 SVGAGI come from the germline V gene.

J is TRBJ1-3 and V is TRBV5-5, with a tentative D call TRBD1 (5 bases). The V end was cut by 4 bases, the J end by 0 bases, with 8 bases between. CDR1 is SGHKS, CDR2 YYEKEE, per germline (reference sequence). The CDR3 consists of 14 residues. In DNA form, the CDR3 reads TGTGCCAGCAGCCCGACAGTCTCTGGAAACACCATATATTTT. Residues: CASSPTVSGNTIYF.